These 9 T cell receptor beta chains originate from one sample sequenced in a study of T cell responses to AZD1222 COVID-19 vaccine. Clones were sequenced by immunoSEQ multiplex PCR, and TCRdb holds only the in-frame ones, with some missing. The sample consists of about 120,000 clones, about 89% of them appearing once. Source: peripheral blood, taken 28 days after the second AZD1222 dose. These receptors all stem from an adult who received the AZD1222 COVID-19 vaccine.

As for this clone: At the DNA level, this CDR3 is encoded by other sequences in the same sample as well. This chain joins TRBV20-1 and TRBJ1-1; the D is unclear. Trimming pared 3 bases from V and 4 bases from J, leaving 15 bases between. Germline values: CDR1 DFQATT, CDR2 SNEGSKA (reference sequence). CDR3 length: 14 residues. CDR3 in DNA: TGCAGTGCTAGTAACCCTGACGGCACCACTGAAGCTTTCTTT. It encodes CSASNPDGTTEAFF.

This chain joins TRBV19 and TRBJ1-5; the D gene is possibly TRBD1 (6 bases). The CDR3 is 15 amino acids. Trimming shortened V by 5 bases and J by 1 base, and 12 bases separated the two germline ends. CDR1 and CDR2 from the germline V gene are LNHDA and SQIVND (reference sequence). The CDR3 nucleotides are TGTGCCAGTAGTCCGGGGGCGGGGAGCAATCAGCCCCAGCATTTT. Residues: CASSPGAGSNQPQHF.

In the case of this clone: The sample has other DNA sequences that encode this CDR3 too. V gene TRBV7-2 combines with J gene TRBJ2-1; 14 bases agree with TRBD2. Germline V gene sequence: CDR1 SGHTA, CDR2 FQGNSA. J lost 5 bases, V lost 2 bases, and 2 bases had no gene match. This CDR3 region has 16 residues. The CDR3 nucleotides are TGTGCCAGCAGCTTACTGGGACTAGCGGGAGACAATGAGCAGTTCTTC. Its protein product is CASSLLGLAGDNEQFF.

The gene calls are TRBV7-3 and TRBJ2-1; D may be TRBD2 (5 bases). CDR3 size: 17 residues. CDR1 and CDR2 (germline): SGHTA, FQGTGA. The V end was cut by 4 bases, the J end by 1 base, with 17 bases between. The CDR3 DNA reads as TGTGCCAGCAGCTCAGAGTTCAGGAGCGGTTCCTACAATGAGCAGTTCTTC. It codes for CASSSEFRSGSYNEQFF.

The CDR3 reads CASSRPTGPRGHGYTF. The CDR3 bases are TGTGCCAGTAGTAGGCCGACAGGCCCTAGAGGGCATGGCTACACCTTC. The J gene is TRBJ1-2, the V gene TRBV19; TRBD1 might be the D (6 bases). The germline V gene encodes CDR1 LNHDA and CDR2 SQIVND (reference sequence). V dropped 4 bases and J dropped 6 bases, with 21 bases sitting between them. The CDR3 loop spans 16 amino acids.

The chain links TRBV9 to TRBJ2-1; D remains unclear. The V gene lost 3 bases and the J gene lost 2 bases, with 6 bases spanning the gap. CDR3 length: 13 amino acids. The germline gives CDR1 SGDLS, CDR2 YYNGEE. CDR3 in amino acids: CASSGTPYNEQFF. CDR3 bases: TGTGCCAGCAGCGGGACCCCCTACAATGAGCAGTTCTTC.

This chain uses TRBV6-5 with TRBJ2-4, with TRBD1 as a possible D gene (6 bases). The CDR3 spans 15 residues. Germline V gene data show CDR1 as MNHEY and CDR2 as SVGAGI. V shed 7 bases and J shed 1 base, with 14 bases lying between them. The CDR3 bases are TGTGCCAGCAAGCTGGGGGCGAGGGCCAAAAACATTCAGTACTTC. Translation: CASKLGARAKNIQYF.

This clone was seen a single time. The chain links TRBV11-2 to TRBJ2-7; D possibly matches TRBD1 or TRBD2 (5 bases each). The V gene's germline CDR1 is SGHAT and CDR2 FQNNGV. CDR3 length equals 16 residues. V lost 0 bases and J 0 bases, leaving 12 bases between the germline ends. The CDR3 sequence: CASSLELRDHSYEQYF. The CDR3 nucleotides are TGTGCCAGCAGCTTAGAGTTGAGGGACCACTCCTACGAGCAGTACTTC.

This sequence joins TRBV11-3 and TRBJ1-1; no definite D call. V lost 1 base and J lost 4, with 10 bases in between. CDR1 is SGHNT and CDR2 is YENEEA in the germline V gene. The CDR3 has 14 residues. The CDR3 nucleotides are TGTGCCAGCAGCTTAGGGGCTGCGTTCACTGAAGCTTTCTTT. It translates to CASSLGAAFTEAFF.